The 24 T cell receptor beta chains in this list originate from one sample, sequenced in a study of CD8+CD57+ T cells in acquired aplastic anemia. All sequencing subjects had displayed CD8+CD57+ cell expansion on flow cytometry. Using genomic DNA as the template, TCR beta VDJ and CDR3 profiling was carried out. TCRdb reanalysed the reads using MiXCR and keeps one entry per CDR3 protein. Found here are 100,000 to 150,000 distinct CDR3 sequences, over 30% of them singletons; the top ten hold about 2.6%. Sequenced: sorted CD4+, CD8+, or CD8+CD57+ T cells (not recorded which) from PBMCs. The receptors originated from a human donor with aplastic anemia.

This clonotype has ten or more counts. The rearrangement joins TRBV6-1 to TRBJ1-5; unclear D gene. In germline, CDR1 is MNHNS, CDR2 SASEGT. V lost 10 bases to trimming and J lost 3 bases, with 16 bases between them. The CDR3 runs 14 residues. In DNA form, the CDR3 reads TGTGCCACCACCGTACGGTCGAACAATCAGCCCCAGCATTTT. Its protein is CATTVRSNNQPQHF.

Of note for this clonotype: Germline and junction disagree at one end, which may indicate a read error. The rearrangement joins TRBV19 to TRBJ1-2; D might be TRBD1 (6 bases). This CDR3 is built from 14 residues. In germline, CDR1 is LNHDA, CDR2 SQIVND (reference sequence). The CDR3 nucleotides read TGTGCCAGTAGTACAACAGGGCGGGACTATAGCTATACCTTC. It yields the protein CASSTTGRDYSYTF.

This clonotype was observed many times. The V gene is TRBV6-1, the J gene TRBJ1-2, with D unresolved. The CDR3 loop spans 13 amino acids. V dropped 5 bases and J dropped 5 bases, with 12 bases sitting between them. Germline CDR1 reads MNHNS; CDR2 reads SASEGT. This CDR3 reads CASSLDIKYGYTF. CDR3 nucleotides: TGTGCCAGCAGTCTAGACATTAAATATGGCTACACCTTC.

The rearrangement joins TRBV27 to TRBJ1-2; the D gene is possibly TRBD1 (5 bases). In germline, CDR1 is MNHEY, CDR2 SMNVEV (reference sequence). V lost 0 bases, J lost 8 bases, and 19 bases lay in between. The CDR3 consists of 16 residues. CDR3 sequence reads: CASSLSGLVPWGGYTF. For the CDR3, the DNA is TGTGCCAGCAGTTTATCGGGGCTCGTGCCCTGGGGCGGCTACACCTTC.

V gene TRBV5-6 combines with J gene TRBJ1-6, with D tentatively TRBD1 (6 bases). The CDR3 totals 16 residues. Germline assignment: CDR1 SGHDT and CDR2 YYEEEE. V lost 5 bases and J 6 bases, leaving 18 bases between the germline ends. In nucleotides, the CDR3 is TGTGCCAGCAGAGCTTGGGGTCGGGGGGCTAATTCACCCCTCCACTTT. It specifies CASRAWGRGANSPLHF.

This clonotype was counted ten times or more. This chain connects TRBV14 to TRBJ2-5; TRBD2 matches at 7 bases. Germline CDR1 reads SGHDN; CDR2 reads FVKESK. This CDR3 comprises 15 residues. The J segment lost 4 bases and the V segment lost 2 bases, leaving 7 bases of the junction unmatched. CDR3 residues: CASSQLTGGGETQYF. The DNA of the CDR3 is TGTGCCAGCAGCCAACTTACGGGGGGAGGAGAGACCCAGTACTTC.

This clonotype occurred many times. The DNA of the CDR3 is TGTGCCAGCAGTGAAAGCCTTTCCTACGAGCAGTACGTC. This sequence encodes CASSESLSYEQYV. The chain recombines TRBV2 with TRBJ2-7; D is uncertain. Germline lookup yields CDR1 SNHLY and CDR2 FYNNEI. The CDR3 covers 13 residues. The germline V and J ends were trimmed by 2 bases and 1 base, with 6 bases remaining between them.

This clonotype was picked up many times. The chain uses TRBV20-1 and TRBJ2-3; no clear D gene. Germline CDR1 is DFQATT and CDR2 is SNEGSKA (reference sequence). The CDR3 sequence is 11 residues long. Between the trimmed V and J ends, which lost 3 bases and 6 bases, there was a span of 7 bases. The CDR3 DNA is TGCAGTGCTAGTTACCCCGATACGCAGTATTTT. It translates to CSASYPDTQYF.

The V call is TRBV2, the J call TRBJ2-3; 7 nucleotides line up with TRBD2. V shed 4 bases and J 5 bases; nucleotides not matched to a gene: 6. This CDR3 region has 14 residues. Per germline, CDR1 SNHLY and CDR2 FYNNEI. The CDR3 region is CASSAPGGQDTQYF. The CDR3, as DNA: TGTGCCAGCAGTGCTCCGGGGGGTCAAGATACGCAGTATTTT.

The rearrangement links TRBV6-5 to TRBJ2-5, with 7 positions matching TRBD1. CDR3 size: 14 residues. The V and J ends lost 7 bases and 2 bases, in that order; junction bases with no gene match: 7. CDR1 is MNHEY and CDR2 is SVGAGI in the germline V gene. CDR3 sequence: CASKSGTVQETQYF. DNA for the CDR3: TGTGCCAGCAAATCCGGGACAGTTCAAGAGACCCAGTACTTC.

The sample holds many counts of this clonotype. The genes are TRBV5-6 and TRBJ1-2; 7 nucleotides align to TRBD1. V shed 2 bases and J 6 bases; nucleotides not matched to a gene: 4. This CDR3 has 13 amino acids. CDR1 SGHDT and CDR2 YYEEEE come from the germline V gene. CDR3 nucleotide sequence: TGTGCCAGCAGCTTAAGACAGGGCAATGGCTACACCTTC. It is translated as CASSLRQGNGYTF.

This clonotype was seen at least ten times. This sequence joins TRBV3-1 and TRBJ1-6; D not resolved. CDR1 is LGHDT and CDR2 is YNNKEL in the germline V gene (reference sequence). CDR3 length equals 16 residues. V was cut by 4 bases and J by 7 bases, with 17 bases left in between. The CDR3 is CASSLRAGRLNSPLHF. The CDR3 bases are TGTGCCAGCAGCCTTCGAGCGGGCAGGCTGAATTCACCCCTCCACTTT.

This chain links TRBV20-1 with TRBJ2-7; the D gene could be TRBD1 or TRBD2 (6 bases each). This CDR3 is 11 amino acids long. The V end was cut by 7 bases, the J end by 5 bases, with 12 bases between. Germline loops: CDR1 DFQATT, CDR2 SNEGSKA (reference sequence). CDR3 coding DNA: TGCAGTGGCAAGGGGGGCCACGAGCAGTACGTC. This gives the protein CSGKGGHEQYV.

This clonotype was recorded many times. The chain uses TRBV11-1 and TRBJ2-3; no firm D call. CDR1 is SGHAT, CDR2 FQDESV, per germline (reference sequence). V was shortened by 2 bases and J by 2 bases, with 14 bases between the two germline ends. The CDR3 length is 16 residues. The CDR3: CASSLPSTRFTDTQYF. For the CDR3, the DNA is TGTGCCAGCAGCTTACCCTCGACGAGATTCACAGATACGCAGTATTTT. Using reference TRBV11-1 and TRBJ2-3 for the parts outside the CDR3, the full variable domain is EAEVAQSPRYKITEKSQAVAFWCDPISGHATLYWYRQILGQGPELLVQFQDESVVDDSQLPKDRFSAERLKGVDSTLKIQPAELGDSAMYLCASSLPSTRFTDTQYFGPGTRLTVL.

Many counts were recorded for this clonotype. V is TRBV4-3 and J is TRBJ1-6; D possibly corresponds to TRBD1 (6 bases). The CDR3 is made up of 15 amino acids. Germline CDR1 and CDR2: LGHNA and YSLEER. Between the trimmed V and J ends, which lost 0 bases and 3 bases, there was a span of 6 bases. The CDR3 nucleotides read TGCGCCAGCAGCCAAGAGGACAGCTATAATTCACCCCTCCACTTT. It translates to CASSQEDSYNSPLHF.

There are many counts of this clonotype. The chain carries TRBV19 and TRBJ2-5; no firm D call. Trimming took 3 bases from V and 3 from J, leaving 8 bases between them. Germline V gives CDR1 LNHDA, CDR2 SQIVND (reference sequence). This CDR3 has 13 residues. The CDR3 DNA is TGTGCCAGTAGTATGGGCCGGAAAGAGACCCAGTACTTC. Encoded protein: CASSMGRKETQYF.

The gene calls are TRBV20-1 and TRBJ2-1; TRBD2 might be the D (6 bases). CDR1 is DFQATT and CDR2 is SNEGSKA in the germline V gene (reference sequence). The CDR3 runs to 11 residues. Deletions cut 1 base from V and 9 bases from J, with 7 bases between. The CDR3 here is CSARGAGEQFF. The CDR3 DNA reads TGCAGTGCTAGAGGAGCGGGTGAGCAGTTCTTC.

This clonotype was observed a few times. This clone may be a read error of a much larger clone one base away. This sequence joins TRBV7-3 and TRBJ2-7; D gene uncertain. CDR1 and CDR2 (germline): SGHTA, FQGTGA. The CDR3 sequence is 13 residues long. V dropped 4 bases and J dropped 3 bases, with 10 bases sitting between them. DNA for the CDR3: TGTGCCAGCAGCTCCCGGGCCAACTACGAGCAGTACTTC. Translation gives CASSSRANYEQYF.

In this sample, this clonotype turned up a few times. The CDR3, as DNA: TGTGCCAGCAGCCGAGTACCCGCGCTGGGGGAGCTGTTTTTT. Translated: CASSRVPALGELFF. The rearrangement links TRBV5-8 to TRBJ2-2, with no clear D. CDR3 length: 14 amino acids. The ends were cut back, 4 bases at V and 8 bases at J, with 15 bases in the middle. Germline values: CDR1 SGHTS, CDR2 YDEGEE.

This clonotype showed up many times. The gene calls are TRBV20-1 and TRBJ1-6, with TRBD1 as a possible D gene (6 bases). This CDR3 spans 14 amino acids. Per germline, CDR1 DFQATT and CDR2 SNEGSKA (reference sequence). V was clipped by 3 bases and J by 6 bases, with 12 bases between them. DNA for the CDR3: TGCAGTGCTAGCGAGGGGGGGGGTAATTCACCCCTCCACTTT. Its translation is CSASEGGGNSPLHF.

The genes are TRBV20-1 and TRBJ1-1; D possibly corresponds to TRBD1 (6 bases). This CDR3 spans 14 amino acids. Germline V gene lookup returns CDR1 DFQATT and CDR2 SNEGSKA (reference sequence). Trimming removed 1 base from V and 4 bases from J, with 13 bases in between. CDR3 in DNA: TGCAGTGCTAGAGTTTCGGGGGGCGTCACTGAAGCTTTCTTT. Translating it yields CSARVSGGVTEAFF.

The rearrangement uses TRBV15 and TRBJ1-2; 7 nucleotides agree with TRBD1. The CDR3 totals 13 residues. Germline V gives CDR1 LNHNV, CDR2 YYDKDF (reference sequence). With V trimmed by 8 bases and J by 4 bases, 7 bases remained unmatched. The CDR3 region has the DNA TGTGCCACCTACAGGGGTTTCGGCTATGGCTACACCTTC. As protein: CATYRGFGYGYTF.

The chain employs TRBV19 and TRBJ1-6; D call uncertain. CDR1 LNHDA and CDR2 SQIVND come from the germline V gene (reference sequence). V lost 5 bases, J lost 4 bases, and 9 bases lay in between. This CDR3 comprises 14 residues. CDR3 region: CASSVQSYNSPLHF. The CDR3 coding sequence is TGTGCCAGTAGTGTACAAAGTTATAATTCACCCCTCCACTTT.

This clonotype was seen many times. This chain's CDR3 is CASSSLKTSPLHF. As DNA, the CDR3 is TGTGCCAGCAGTTCCCTCAAGACCTCACCCCTCCACTTT. The chain recombines TRBV12-3 or TRBV12-4 with TRBJ1-6; D is unresolved. The CDR3 has 13 residues. V lost 4 bases and J lost 10, with 11 bases in between.